This entry concerns a single T cell receptor (beta chain). The clone's antigen remains unknown. There are no base qualities to consult, and no much larger clone falls within one base. The sample is drawn from a study of T cell repertoires and HLA-DP antigens (dated by TCRdb to between 2018 and 2020). Broadly, across the study: Using HeLa cells transduced to present allogeneic HLA-DP, the study set up an in vitro model of CD4+ T cell alloreactivity. Compared with self, one alloantigen differed at one amino acid in the peptide-binding groove and the other differed at under 11, modelling structurally similar versus dissimilar alloantigens. The three donors, two male and one female, ranged from the 18-to-29 to the 60-to-69 age band. On average, approximately 220 ng of DNA went in for sorted CD137+CD4+ samples, versus around 1.2 ug for pre-culture CD4+ samples.

The immunoSEQ multiplex PCR, with forward primers for 54 TRBV segments and reverse primers for 13 TRBJ segments, was used to amplify TCRB CDR3 regions. Pre-culture CD4+ samples were sequenced at deep resolution, targeting 200,000 T cell genomes. Sequencing of the amplicons on an Illumina HiSeq System generated 87 bp reads spanning the CDR3. The original methods were these. Reads were corrected for PCR and sequencing errors, and CDR3 regions were defined by alignment to IMGT reference sequences. Synthetic template pools were used to estimate template counts and unique rearrangement counts. Clonality was computed as 1 minus Pielou's evenness. The Daley-Smith estimator was used to estimate richness. Repertoire overlap was measured with Morisita's index. Clones present in cultured samples but not detected in the pre-culture repertoire of the same donor were defined as low-abundance clones. TCRdb limited this immuneACCESS table to in-frame rearrangements with V and J called. A share of clones is missing; checked studies link under half to unresolved V genes, and the rest is unexplained. The V and J calls and clone size come from that table; D and trimming were worked out from the DNA. This sample is represented by approximately 90,000 clones; around nine tenths of them were singletons. The top ten clonotypes cover about 1.7% of the sample.

Overall study results and their limits: The study was limited by having only three donors, by relying on a non-physiological HeLa antigen-presenting system, and by using total CD4+ responder cells. Separate analysis of naive and memory CD4+ repertoires was not performed. Similar clonality (around 0.4) was observed for sorted CD137+ cells against both alloantigens, and this clonality was much higher than that observed in pre-culture samples (approximately 0.04). Average cumulative frequency of clones undetected before culture was 35% to 40% against one allele and 50% to 55% against the other.

Magnetic bead negative selection was used to isolate untouched CD4+ T cells from Ficoll-separated PBMC, with an average purity of about 98%. Magnetic beads were used to isolate untouched CD4+ T cells from Ficoll-separated PBMC, giving roughly 98% purity with negligible CD8+ contamination. Peripheral blood mononuclear cells came from the buffy coats of three healthy blood donors. Each of the three donors was CMV seronegative. The DNeasy Blood & Tissue Kit was used to extract genomic DNA. For each subject, genomic DNA from sorted CD137+CD4+ cells and from pre-culture CD4+ baseline samples underwent TCRB sequencing. Looking up the germline V gene yields CDR1 SGHTA and CDR2 FQGNSA. From its cysteine to its phenylalanine, the CDR3 spans 15 amino acids. Only the CDR3 DNA is retained, 45 bases long and in frame from the first base. Relative to germline, V is 7 bases shorter and J is 3 bases shorter, with 13 bases between their ends.

The chain employs TRBV7-2 and TRBJ1-6; the D gene remains uncertain. The source material was CD4+ T cells from PBMCs. The sequence derives from a man aged 50-59 years in good health and CMV-seronegative. The CDR3 protein: CASNPQAIYNSPLHF. The nucleotide sequence is given as TGTGCCAGCAACCCCCAGGCCATCTATAATTCACCCCTCCACTTT.